Below, one T cell receptor (beta chain) is given with its context. Its specificity is unknown. TEMRA cells were FACS-enriched, and CD8+ and CD4+ T cells were isolated negatively. V lost 0 bases to trimming and J lost 7 bases, with 16 bases between them. CDR1 SGHRS and CDR2 YFSETQ come from the germline V gene. The CDR3 is 15 residues long. Random-hexamer reverse transcription was applied to about 0.5 to 1 ug RNA. TCRdb re-called the immunoSEQ multiplex PCR reads through MiXCR, storing one row per CDR3 protein. The sample includes more than 150,000 distinct CDR3 sequences, roughly 95% of them seen just once. These data originate in a study of CD8 T cells in Susac syndrome. Study background: When their blood was taken, the Susac syndrome patients had either not yet had any therapy, were taking corticosteroids, or were taking intravenous immunoglobulin alone.

Findings and limits, study-wide: As acknowledged by the study, its TCR sequencing and HLA analysis included a relatively small number of individuals.

The source is a human donor with Susac syndrome. J is TRBJ1-2 and V is TRBV5-1, with TRBD1 as a possible D gene (5 bases). Specimen: CD4+ T cells from PBMCs. In nucleotides, the CDR3 is TGCGCCAGCAGCTTGGCAGGGAATTTAGCGGGTGGCTACACCTTC. As protein: CASSLAGNLAGGYTF.